This is a list of T cell receptor beta chains from one sample in a study of graft-versus-host responses after intestinal transplantation. Here immunoSEQ multiplex PCR was the method, and the copy in TCRdb shows in-frame clones only, minus some. The profile shows about 17,000 clones, about two fifths of them singletons. The sample here was alloreactive CD8+ T cells from a mixed lymphocyte reaction culture, taken before intestinal transplant. The source of these receptors is a human patient who received an intestinal transplant. The CDR3 runs from the conserved cysteine through the conserved F or W. The D gene is left open where the match is weak. Not all rows give a size; the values are once, few, many and, for expanded clones, a class.

V	length	D	J	size	CDR3	DNA
TRBV2	17	TRBD2	TRBJ2-2	few	CASKVQREKAGTGELFF	TGTGCCAGCAAGGTCCAGCGGGAGAAGGCGGGGACCGGGGAGCTGTTTTTT
TRBV2	17	TRBD1	TRBJ2-3	few	CASSDRPDRVRADTQYF	TGTGCCAGCAGTGACCGCCCGGACAGGGTTCGGGCAGATACGCAGTATTTT
TRBV4-1	14	NA	TRBJ1-5	medium-sized	CASSQVRGWEPQHF	TGCGCCAGCAGCCAAGTACGGGGGTGGGAGCCCCAGCATTTT
TRBV27	16	TRBD2	TRBJ2-7	NA	CASRGFLAGSSYEQYF	TGTGCCAGCAGGGGGTTTCTAGCGGGATCCTCCTACGAGCAGTACTTC
TRBV19	16	TRBD2	TRBJ2-1	few	CASSIVSGSSYNEQFF	TGTGCCAGTAGTATAGTGAGCGGGAGCTCCTACAATGAGCAGTTCTTC
TRBV4-3	16	TRBD1	TRBJ1-4	few	CASSPGTGGINEKLFF	TGCGCCAGCAGTCCCGGGACAGGGGGCATAAATGAAAAACTGTTTTTT
TRBV7-7	17	NA	TRBJ2-2	few	CASSPLPGRENTGELFF	TGTGCCAGCAGCCCTTTACCGGGACGGGAGAACACCGGGGAGCTGTTTTTT
TRBV7-9	13	NA	TRBJ2-1	medium-sized	CASSLVGVNEQFF	TGTGCCAGCAGCTTAGTAGGGGTCAATGAGCAGTTCTTC
TRBV6-1	13	NA	TRBJ1-2	NA	CARPGWTNYGYTF	TGTGCCAGGCCCGGGTGGACTAACTATGGCTACACCTTC
TRBV6-5	13	NA	TRBJ1-2	NA	CASSYGLGSGYTF	TGTGCCAGCAGTTACGGGCTAGGGAGTGGCTACACCTTC
TRBV27	14	NA	TRBJ2-7	NA	CASSWGQGLYEQYF	TGTGCCAGCAGTTGGGGCCAGGGCCTTTACGAGCAGTACTTC
TRBV6-5	13	NA	TRBJ1-1	once	CASGVTGNTEAFF	TGTGCCAGCGGAGTGACAGGGAACACTGAAGCTTTCTTT
TRBV6-6	12	NA	TRBJ2-2	NA	CASSYFVGELFF	TGTGCCAGCAGTTACTTTGTCGGGGAGCTGTTTTTT
TRBV6-5	15	TRBD2	TRBJ2-7	few	CASNLELAGAYEQYF	TGTGCCAGCAATCTCGAACTAGCGGGAGCCTACGAGCAGTACTTC
TRBV6-1	13	NA	TRBJ1-1	NA	CASTTLGSTEAFF	TGTGCCAGCACCACCCTGGGCAGTACTGAAGCTTTCTTT
TRBV7-7	13	NA	TRBJ2-7	NA	CASSLALAYEQYF	TGTGCCAGCAGCTTAGCGCTAGCCTACGAGCAGTACTTC
TRBV6-5	13	NA	TRBJ2-7	NA	CASSYPGGHEQYF	TGTGCCAGCAGTTACCCAGGAGGACACGAGCAGTACTTC
TRBV27	15	NA	TRBJ2-1	medium-sized	CASSLPGGQNNEQFF	TGTGCCAGCAGTTTGCCAGGAGGGCAAAACAATGAGCAGTTCTTC
TRBV10-1	15	NA	TRBJ2-5	NA	CASSDRRGMEETQYF	TGCGCCAGCAGTGATAGACGGGGGATGGAAGAGACCCAGTACTTC
TRBV7-9	13	NA	TRBJ1-1	once	CASSSGVNTEAFF	TGTGCCAGCAGCAGTGGGGTGAACACTGAAGCTTTCTTT
TRBV2	16	TRBD2	TRBJ2-1	few	CASSGWASGRYNEQFF	TGTGCCAGCAGTGGGTGGGCTAGCGGGAGGTACAATGAGCAGTTCTTC
TRBV19	13	TRBD2	TRBJ2-7	NA	CASKLAGMYEQYF	TGTGCCAGCAAACTAGCGGGAATGTACGAGCAGTACTTC
TRBV6-5	13	TRBD1	TRBJ2-1	few	CASSDSRDREQFF	TGTGCCAGCAGTGACAGCCGGGACAGGGAGCAGTTCTTC
TRBV5-6	14	NA	TRBJ1-1	few	CASSSGSWGTEAFF	TGTGCCAGCAGCTCGGGGAGTTGGGGGACTGAAGCTTTCTTT
TRBV10-3	14	TRBD1	TRBJ1-6	NA	CAIRDGTGISPLHF	TGTGCCATCAGAGACGGGACAGGAATTTCACCCCTCCACTTT
TRBV19	13	NA	TRBJ2-7	medium-sized	CASSMGPAYEQYF	TGTGCCAGTAGTATGGGTCCGGCCTACGAGCAGTACTTC
TRBV6-5	15	NA	TRBJ2-7	few	CASRALGAAIYEQYF	TGTGCCAGCAGGGCGCTGGGAGCGGCAATCTACGAGCAGTACTTC
TRBV2	15	TRBD2	TRBJ2-1	few	CASSEKVSGNNEQFF	TGTGCCAGCAGTGAAAAGGTTAGCGGGAACAATGAGCAGTTCTTC
TRBV12-5	15	TRBD2	TRBJ2-7	NA	CASGLGTSDSDEQYF	TGTGCTAGTGGTTTGGGGACTAGCGATTCAGACGAGCAGTACTTC
TRBV9	16	NA	TRBJ1-4	few	CASSVFPWATNEKLFF	TGTGCCAGCAGCGTTTTCCCTTGGGCAACTAATGAAAAACTGTTTTTT
TRBV9	13	NA	TRBJ2-3	NA	CASSVELTDTQYF	TGTGCCAGCAGCGTAGAGCTTACAGATACGCAGTATTTT
TRBV27	13	NA	TRBJ1-5	NA	CASSLSSNQPQHF	TGTGCCAGCAGTTTATCTTCCAATCAGCCCCAGCATTTT
TRBV5-1	13	NA	TRBJ2-2	NA	CASSLEYTGELFF	TGCGCCAGCAGCTTGGAGTACACCGGGGAGCTGTTTTTT
TRBV11-2	10	NA	TRBJ2-1	NA	CATEENEQFF	TGTGCCACCGAGGAGAATGAGCAGTTCTTC
TRBV27	14	NA	TRBJ2-2	once	CASSWGVATGELFF	TGTGCCAGCAGCTGGGGGGTAGCCACCGGGGAGCTGTTTTTT
TRBV2	14	NA	TRBJ1-5	NA	CASSDETAYQPQHF	TGTGCCAGCAGTGATGAGACAGCCTATCAGCCCCAGCATTTT
TRBV9	13	NA	TRBJ1-2	NA	CASSVDDGLAPTF	TGTGCCAGCAGCGTAGATGACGGCCTGGCTCCGACCTTC
TRBV11-3	17	TRBD1	TRBJ1-2	few	CASSLGVMDRGKYGYTF	TGTGCCAGCAGCTTAGGAGTCATGGACAGGGGAAAGTATGGCTACACCTTC
TRBV2	15	NA	TRBJ2-1	few	CASSEQAAQQGEQFF	TGTGCCAGCAGTGAGCAAGCTGCCCAGCAGGGTGAGCAGTTCTTC
TRBV5-4	13	NA	TRBJ2-7	few	CASSPGPRYEQYF	TGTGCCAGCAGCCCGGGACCGCGCTACGAGCAGTACTTC
TRBV27	18	TRBD2	TRBJ2-7	few	CASSRSTPGLAGRYEQYF	TGTGCCAGCAGTCGCTCAACCCCGGGACTAGCGGGAAGGTACGAGCAGTACTTC
TRBV27	14	NA	TRBJ1-5	NA	CASSLSGANQPQHF	TGTGCCAGCAGTTTATCAGGGGCCAATCAGCCCCAGCATTTT
TRBV7-9	16	TRBD2	TRBJ2-7	few	CASSSLTSGVSYEQYF	TGTGCCAGCAGCTCCCTGACTAGCGGGGTATCCTACGAGCAGTACTTC
TRBV27	14	TRBD1	TRBJ2-7	few	CASSFGGQGYEQYF	TGTGCCAGCAGTTTCGGGGGACAGGGATACGAGCAGTACTTC
TRBV4-1	14	TRBD1	TRBJ2-7	few	CASSPGTGLYEQYF	TGCGCCAGCAGCCCGGGGACAGGGTTGTACGAGCAGTACTTC
TRBV18	20	TRBD1	TRBJ1-5	NA	CASSPVSDRVRTLSNQPQHF	TGTGCCAGCTCACCCGTGAGCGACAGGGTTAGAACTTTGAGCAATCAGCCCCAGCATTTT
TRBV11-2	15	NA	TRBJ2-7	NA	CASSLDLNSNYEQYF	TGTGCCAGCAGCTTAGATCTGAACAGTAACTACGAGCAGTACTTC
TRBV6-5	14	NA	TRBJ2-7	NA	CASSRLTRTYEQYF	TGTGCCAGCAGCCGGCTGACTAGAACCTACGAGCAGTACTTC
TRBV9	16	TRBD1	TRBJ1-6	NA	CASSVGDRVYNSPLHF	TGTGCCAGCAGCGTAGGGGACAGGGTCTATAATTCACCCCTCCACTTT
TRBV29-1	12	NA	TRBJ2-3	once	CSVEGRTDTQYF	TGCAGCGTTGAAGGTCGCACAGATACGCAGTATTTT
TRBV11-3	18	TRBD1	TRBJ2-7	NA	CASRKLRGQGPFGGEQYF	TGTGCCAGCAGGAAACTACGGGGACAGGGTCCCTTTGGTGGCGAGCAGTACTTC
TRBV6-5	13	NA	TRBJ2-7	NA	CASSYSQGYEQYF	TGTGCCAGCAGTTACTCCCAGGGGTACGAACAGTACTTC
TRBV7-2	14	TRBD1	TRBJ1-5	NA	CASSMTGSNQPQHF	TGTGCCAGCAGCATGACAGGGAGCAATCAGCCCCAGCATTTT
TRBV5-6	13	NA	TRBJ2-7	few	CASSAGHSYEQYF	TGTGCCAGCAGCGCTGGGCATTCCTACGAGCAGTACTTC
TRBV4-2	13	NA	TRBJ2-7	NA	CASSRTASGEQYF	TGTGCCAGCAGCCGGACAGCCTCCGGGGAGCAGTACTTC
TRBV6-5	13	NA	TRBJ1-1	NA	CASSFGQNTEAFF	TGTGCCAGCAGTTTCGGACAGAACACTGAAGCTTTCTTT
TRBV27	14	TRBD2	TRBJ2-7	few	CASSLGGSSYEQYF	TGTGCCAGCAGTTTGGGCGGGAGCTCCTACGAGCAGTACTTC
TRBV13	18	NA	TRBJ1-2	NA	CASSFVGRGGPGPYGYTF	TGTGCCAGCAGCTTCGTAGGACGCGGGGGGCCGGGCCCCTATGGCTACACCTTC
TRBV4-3	14	TRBD2	TRBJ2-5	NA	CASSQLAGEETQYF	TGCGCCAGCAGCCAACTAGCGGGAGAAGAGACCCAGTACTTC